One sample yielded the 3 T cell receptor beta chains listed below, sequenced in a study of T cell clonality in common variable immunodeficiency. These receptors are not linked to any known antigen. Findings and limits, study-wide: Common variable immunodeficiency TCR beta sequences reportedly had fewer deletions and N-nucleotide insertions.

Measured with immunoSEQ multiplex PCR; TCRdb has only the in-frame clones, and not every one. Sampling found about 18,000 clones, none seen once. The sequenced sample consisted of peripheral blood mononuclear cells. The receptors shown here come from a human donor with common variable immunodeficiency.

At least ten counts were recorded for this clone. The read is 3 residues too short to cover the CDR3 end, so that end is filled in from the germline J gene. The chain carries TRBV5-4 and TRBJ2-3, with D tentatively TRBD1 (5 bases). The V end was cut by 2 bases, the J end by 0 bases, with 10 bases between. The CDR3 has 15 amino acids. Germline assignment: CDR1 SGHNT and CDR2 YYREEE (reference sequence). Partial CDR3 DNA: TGTGCCAGCAGCTTTTGGCAGGGAAGCACAGATACG. Protein sequence: CASSFWQGSTDT. In full, the CDR3 is CASSFWQGSTDTQYF. Drawing the rest from reference TRBV5-4 and TRBJ2-3, the complete variable domain is ETGVTQSPTHLIKTRGQQVTLRCSSQSGHNTVSWYQQALGQGPQFIFQYYREEENGRGNFPPRFSGLQFPNYSSELNVNALELDDSALYLCASSFWQGSTDTQYFGPGTRLTVL.

This clone was seen ten or more times. Coverage ceases 3 residues before the CDR3 finishes, and the germline J gene fills in the end. The chain employs TRBV2 and TRBJ2-3, with TRBD2 as a possible D gene (6 bases). Germline V gene data show CDR1 as SNHLY and CDR2 as FYNNEI. The length of the CDR3 is 15 residues. The germline V and J ends were trimmed by 8 bases and 5 bases, with 20 bases remaining between them. The CDR3 bases that were read are TGTGCCAGCCGGCGCGGGGTGGCGACCCTAGATACG. Its translation is CASRRGVATLDT. The full CDR3 is CASRRGVATLDTQYF.

This clone was detected many times. The read terminates 3 residues ahead of where the CDR3 ends, so the germline J gene completes it. This rearrangement joins TRBV11-3 to TRBJ2-1, with D perhaps matching TRBD1 (5 bases). Germline CDR1 is SGHNT and CDR2 is YENEEA. The CDR3 has 11 amino acids. V was pared by 11 bases and J by 9 bases, with 14 bases between. The sequenced CDR3 bases are TGTGCCTCCTCAGGGTCCACTGAG. Its translation is CASSGSTE. The whole CDR3 protein reads CASSGSTEQFF.